The 18 T cell receptor beta chains below come from one sample, sequenced in a study of CD8 T cells in Susac syndrome. Random hexamers served to reverse transcribe roughly 0.45 to 1 ug RNA. TCRdb reprocessed the immunoSEQ multiplex PCR reads via MiXCR and lists one record per CDR3 protein. The sample records 130,000 or so distinct CDR3 sequences, 90% to 95% being singletons. Sequences were obtained from CD8+ T cells from PBMCs. The receptors here all came from a human donor with Susac syndrome.

The V call is TRBV14, the J call TRBJ2-6; no reliable D call. Germline lookup yields CDR1 SGHDN and CDR2 FVKESK. CDR3 length: 17 amino acids. Trimming removed 1 base at V and 0 bases at J, with 10 bases between. The chain's CDR3 is CASSQGQLNSGANVLTF. Here the CDR3 DNA reads TGTGCCAGCAGCCAAGGGCAGCTGAACTCTGGGGCCAACGTCCTGACTTTC.

This CDR3 is CASSDRTSGVTDTQYF. CDR3 coding DNA: TGCGCCAGCAGCGACCGGACTAGCGGGGTCACAGATACGCAGTATTTT. V and J are TRBV5-1 and TRBJ2-3; 12 nucleotides agree with TRBD2. Trimming cost V 4 bases and J 2 bases; bases outside gene matches: 5. There are 16 residues in the CDR3. CDR1 is SGHRS and CDR2 is YFSETQ in the germline V gene. Drawing the rest from reference TRBV5-1 and TRBJ2-3, the complete variable domain is KAGVTQTPRYLIKTRGQQVTLSCSPISGHRSVSWYQQTPGQGLQFLFEYFSETQRNKGNFPGRFSGRQFSNSRSEMNVSTLELGDSALYLCASSDRTSGVTDTQYFGPGTRLTVL.

The chain joins TRBV25-1 to TRBJ1-2; 8 bases align to TRBD1. Germline assignment: CDR1 MGHDK and CDR2 SYGVNS. The CDR3 totals 14 residues. V lost 5 bases, J lost 6 bases, and 8 bases stayed unmatched. In nucleotides, the CDR3 is TGTGCCAGCAGTTTAGGGCCAGGGGGCGATGGCTACACCTTC. Its translation: CASSLGPGGDGYTF.

The chain links TRBV6-5 to TRBJ2-2, with D perhaps matching TRBD1 (5 bases). With 6 bases removed from V and 7 bases from J, the gap between germline ends came to 12 bases. This CDR3 is built from 13 residues. Germline V gene lookup returns CDR1 MNHEY and CDR2 SVGAGI. DNA for the CDR3: TGTGCCAGCAGCCCCAGGGCTTACGGGGAGCTGTTTTTT. Amino acids: CASSPRAYGELFF.

This sequence joins TRBV20-1 and TRBJ1-2; D might be TRBD1 (5 bases). In germline, CDR1 is DFQATT, CDR2 SNEGSKA (reference sequence). Trimming removed 1 base from V and 8 bases from J, with 17 bases in between. CDR3 length: 14 amino acids. The CDR3 loop is CSARVIGQGFGYTF. CDR3 DNA sequence: TGCAGTGCTAGAGTAATCGGGCAGGGTTTCGGCTACACCTTC.

The chain employs TRBV20-1 and TRBJ2-1; TRBD2 aligns across 11 bases. V trimming: 5 bases; J trimming: 7 bases; junction bases outside the gene matches: 10. The CDR3 covers 15 residues. Germline V gives CDR1 DFQATT, CDR2 SNEGSKA (reference sequence). The CDR3 region is CSAYGGLAGGNEQFF. DNA of the CDR3: TGCAGTGCTTACGGGGGGCTAGCGGGGGGTAATGAGCAGTTCTTC.

This clonotype showed up just a few times. The chain carries TRBV6-2 or TRBV6-3 and TRBJ2-5; D gene ambiguous. Trimming left V 6 bases short and J 7 bases short, with 18 bases between. Germline V gene lookup returns CDR1 MNHEY and CDR2 SVGEGT. This CDR3 is built from 14 residues. The CDR3 DNA follows: TGTGCCAGCAGCCCTGGCCCCGACGTGGGGACCCAGTACTTC. Protein product: CASSPGPDVGTQYF.

The V gene is TRBV12-3 or TRBV12-4, the J gene TRBJ2-7; 8 nucleotides match TRBD1. V lost 5 bases to trimming and J lost 4 bases; unmatched junction nucleotides: 4. The CDR3 runs to 13 residues. The CDR3 DNA follows: TGTGCCAGCAGTACCAGGGGGCTGTACGAGCAGTACTTC. Translating gives CASSTRGLYEQYF.

This chain links TRBV3-1 with TRBJ2-5; 10 bases are shared with TRBD2. After removal of 0 bases from V and 2 bases from J, the junction contained 0 bases not matched to a gene. Germline V gives CDR1 LGHDT, CDR2 YNNKEL (reference sequence). The CDR3 extends over 15 amino acids. The CDR3 here is CASSQETSGQETQYF. In nucleotides, the CDR3 is TGTGCCAGCAGCCAAGAGACTAGCGGGCAAGAGACCCAGTACTTC.

This sequence joins TRBV15 and TRBJ1-6, with D possibly matching TRBD1 (5 bases). Looked up from germline, CDR1 is LNHNV and CDR2 is YYDKDF (reference sequence). The germline V and J ends were trimmed by 4 bases and 4 bases, with 17 bases remaining between them. This CDR3 contains 17 residues. The CDR3 nucleotides read TGTGCCACCAGCACCCGACTAGAGGGGCATTATAATTCACCCCTCCACTTT. It encodes CATSTRLEGHYNSPLHF.

J is TRBJ1-2 and V is TRBV10-3; 7 bases map to TRBD1. With V trimmed by 4 bases and J by 6 bases, 8 bases remained unmatched. CDR1 ENHRY and CDR2 SYGVKD come from the germline V gene. This CDR3 is built from 14 residues. For the CDR3, the DNA is TGTGCCATCAGTGGACGGGAGGGACAGAATGGCTACACCTTC. Residues: CAISGREGQNGYTF.

The rearrangement links TRBV5-6 to TRBJ2-7; D not resolved. This CDR3 contains 14 residues. Germline CDR1 SGHDT, CDR2 YYEEEE. The V end lost 1 base, the J end lost 2 bases, and 10 bases lay between the germline ends. The CDR3, as DNA: TGTGCCAGCAGCTTGATCCGGACGGCCTACGAGCAGTACTTC. Its protein product is CASSLIRTAYEQYF.

This clonotype was observed once. V usage is TRBV18 and J usage is TRBJ2-3; 9 nucleotides agree with TRBD1. The CDR3 runs to 16 residues. V lost 0 bases to trimming and J lost 0 bases; unmatched junction nucleotides: 1. Germline V gene lookup returns CDR1 KGHSH and CDR2 LQKENI. CDR3 sequence reads: CASSPPGQGSTDTQYF. CDR3 bases: TGTGCCAGCTCACCACCGGGACAGGGAAGCACAGATACGCAGTATTTT.

This sequence joins TRBV13 and TRBJ2-7, with D uncertain. The CDR3 loop spans 15 amino acids. V was cut by 0 bases and J by 0 bases, with 9 bases left in between. Germline CDR1 PRHDT, CDR2 FYEKMQ (reference sequence). DNA for the CDR3: TGTGCCAGCAGCTTAGGCAGGCCCTTCTCCTACGAGCAGTACTTC. It specifies CASSLGRPFSYEQYF.

The CDR3 DNA reads TGCAGTGCTAGGGGGGGCGGGGGAGGAAATTCACCCCTCCACTTT. This sequence encodes CSARGGGGGNSPLHF. The chain employs TRBV20-1 and TRBJ1-6; possible D gene TRBD1, 6 bases. CDR1 and CDR2 from the germline V gene are DFQATT and SNEGSKA (reference sequence). Trimming left V 3 bases short and J 7 bases short, with 16 bases between. The CDR3 has 15 amino acids.

In this sample, this clonotype turned up a few times. The chain couples TRBV7-9 to TRBJ2-7, with D possibly being TRBD1 or TRBD2 (5 bases each). The CDR3 extends over 11 amino acids. From germline, CDR1 is SEHNR and CDR2 FQNEAQ (reference sequence). V dropped 8 bases and J dropped 5 bases, with 10 bases sitting between them. Here the CDR3 DNA reads TGTGCCAGCTCAAGGGACCACGAGCAGTACTTC. Protein product: CASSRDHEQYF.

In its sample, this clonotype was seen once. The J gene is TRBJ1-5, the V gene TRBV4-1; D unclear. Germline CDR1 and CDR2: MGHRA and YSYEKL. V lost 3 bases and J lost 5, with 8 bases in between. This CDR3 comprises 13 residues. Here the CDR3 reads CASSHERHQPQHF. CDR3 coding DNA: TGCGCCAGCAGCCATGAGAGGCATCAGCCCCAGCATTTT.

The sample holds a few counts of this clonotype. The rearrangement uses TRBV7-9 and TRBJ1-5; D is possibly TRBD1 (5 bases). The germline V gene encodes CDR1 SEHNR and CDR2 FQNEAQ (reference sequence). Trimming stripped 6 bases from V and 2 bases from J, with 8 bases between. The CDR3 is made up of 13 amino acids. The CDR3 bases are TGTGCCAGCAGAGGGGATGGCAATCAGCCCCAGCATTTT. Protein sequence: CASRGDGNQPQHF.